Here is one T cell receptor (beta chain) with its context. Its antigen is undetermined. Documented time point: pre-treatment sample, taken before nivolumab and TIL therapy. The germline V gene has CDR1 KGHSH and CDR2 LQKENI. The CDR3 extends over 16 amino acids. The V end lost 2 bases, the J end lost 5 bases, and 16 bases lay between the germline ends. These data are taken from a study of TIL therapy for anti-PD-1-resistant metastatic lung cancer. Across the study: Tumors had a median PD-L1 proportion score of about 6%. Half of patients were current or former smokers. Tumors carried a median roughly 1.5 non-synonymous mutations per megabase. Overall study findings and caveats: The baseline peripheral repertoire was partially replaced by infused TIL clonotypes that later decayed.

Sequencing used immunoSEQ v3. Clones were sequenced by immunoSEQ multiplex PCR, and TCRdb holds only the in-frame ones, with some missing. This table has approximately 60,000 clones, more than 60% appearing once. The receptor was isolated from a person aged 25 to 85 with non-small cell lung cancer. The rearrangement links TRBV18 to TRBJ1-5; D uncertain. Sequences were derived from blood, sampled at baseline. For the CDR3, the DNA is TGTGCCAGCTCACCAGTTAACCGGGCCCGAGATCAGCCCCAGCATTTT. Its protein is CASSPVNRARDQPQHF.